The T cell receptor beta chain under discussion was sequenced for a study of Graves' ophthalmopathy and Graves' hyperthyroidism. The sequenced template was RNA, covering the TCR beta CDR3 region. After a first-round RT-PCR with HTBI primers, a second-round multiplex PCR was run. TCRdb ran MiXCR on the multiplex PCR reads and lists one entry per CDR3 protein. The table has about 240,000 distinct CDR3 sequences, roughly 50% seen once. Sample: peripheral blood. The sequence derives from an adult man with Graves' ophthalmopathy.

This chain's CDR3 is CASSPRAGFTGELFF. DNA for the CDR3: TGTGCCAGCAGCCCCCGAGCGGGCTTCACCGGGGAGCTGTTTTTT. V gene TRBV7-2 combines with J gene TRBJ2-2, with a tentative D call TRBD2 (6 bases). The CDR3 is 15 residues long. Germline assignment: CDR1 SGHTA and CDR2 FQGNSA. Trimming removed 5 bases at V and 4 bases at J, with 14 bases between.